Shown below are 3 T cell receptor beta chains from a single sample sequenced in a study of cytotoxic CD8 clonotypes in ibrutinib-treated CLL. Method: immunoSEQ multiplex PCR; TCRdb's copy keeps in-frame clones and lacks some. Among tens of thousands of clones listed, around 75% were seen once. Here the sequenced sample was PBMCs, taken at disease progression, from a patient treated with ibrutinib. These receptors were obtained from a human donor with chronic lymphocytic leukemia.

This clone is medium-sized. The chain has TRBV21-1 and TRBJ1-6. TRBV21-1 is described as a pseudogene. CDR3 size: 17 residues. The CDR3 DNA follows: TGTGCCAGCAGCAAAGTGAGGGGCGCCGAAGTTGGATCACCCCTCCACTTT. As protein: CASSKVRGAEVGSPLHF.

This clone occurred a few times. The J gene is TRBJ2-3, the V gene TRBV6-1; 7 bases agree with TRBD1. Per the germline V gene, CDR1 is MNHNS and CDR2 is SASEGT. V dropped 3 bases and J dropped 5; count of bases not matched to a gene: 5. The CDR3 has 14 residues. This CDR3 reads CASSDDRVGDTQYF. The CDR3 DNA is TGTGCCAGCAGTGACGACAGGGTAGGAGATACGCAGTATTTT.

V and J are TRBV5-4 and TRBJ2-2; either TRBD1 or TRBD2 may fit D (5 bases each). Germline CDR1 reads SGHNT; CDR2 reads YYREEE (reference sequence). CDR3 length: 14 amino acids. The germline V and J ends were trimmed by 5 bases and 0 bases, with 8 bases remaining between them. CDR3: CASSRDPNTGELFF. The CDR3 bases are TGTGCCAGCAGTAGGGACCCGAACACCGGGGAGCTGTTTTTT.